The clone carrying this TCR beta chain was observed many times. Its antigen is unidentified. This entry comes from a study of CD8 T cells in ankylosing spondylitis. Study-wide results and caveats: Before this, some motif variants had been reported in reactive arthritis synovial fluid and blood. Reported data indicate significant enrichment of disease-linked clones within matched ankylosing spondylitis synovial fluid. Typical of ankylosing spondylitis blood, it appeared, was a TCR beta motif of 7 or 8 highly homologous variants. Relatively scarce in peripheral blood, disease-linked clones were CD8+.

It was by quantitative 5'-RACE with molecular barcodes that TCR beta libraries were made. Each CDR3 protein gets one entry after TCRdb re-called the 5' RACE reads with MiXCR. Counted here are about 340,000 distinct CDR3 sequences, roughly 8% occurring once; the ten biggest clones make up roughly 15%. This CDR3 region has 15 residues. V lost 4 bases and J lost 9; bases outside the gene matches: 10. Germline V CDR1 and CDR2: SQVTM, ANQGSEA. The chain has TRBV29-1 and TRBJ2-1; 12 nucleotides match TRBD2. The material sequenced was blood, either unsorted or a sorted T cell fraction (not recorded which). This clonotype originated in a male donor with ankylosing spondylitis. CDR3 amino acids: CSVVLASGRASEQFF. For the CDR3, the DNA is TGCAGCGTTGTTCTGGCTAGCGGGAGGGCCAGTGAGCAGTTCTTC.